This TCR beta chain was recovered during a study of regulatory T cells in long-lasting Graves disease. Arm-PCR of CDR3 regions with iRepertoire HTBI primers generated TCR beta libraries. TCRdb ran MiXCR on the multiplex PCR reads and lists one entry per CDR3 protein. The table records 650,000 to 700,000 distinct CDR3 sequences, 30% of them present only once. Comment on this clonotype: Its antigen is undetermined.

Points from the study as a whole: New patients shared some 890 public clonotypes, fewer than the approximately 2,700 shared by persistent patients.

V was clipped by 0 bases and J by 2 bases, with 12 bases between them. Germline V CDR1 and CDR2: LNHNV, YYDKDF (reference sequence). The CDR3 length is 16 residues. The time point here: persistent/refractory GD, antithyroid drugs over 5 years with positive TRAb. The authors made the TCR library using RNA they extracted from PBMCs. This sequence originates from a female donor with Graves disease. The input for sequencing was peripheral blood mononuclear cells (PBMCs), taken when the disease was refractory, from a patient treated with antithyroid drugs. This rearrangement joins TRBV15 to TRBJ2-3; D possibly corresponds to TRBD2 (5 bases). The CDR3 spells CATSRDRWTVTDTQYF. The DNA for the CDR3 is TGTGCCACCAGCAGAGATCGTTGGACTGTCACAGATACGCAGTATTTT.